This T cell receptor beta chain stems from a study of blood T cell repertoires in COVID-19. In the original workflow: How many nucleated cells were present was estimated from reference gene primer amplification. This table comes from immunoSEQ multiplex PCR, and its TCRdb copy is limited to in-frame clones, with some not included. The V and J calls and clone size come from that table; D and trimming were worked out from the DNA. Among some 400,000 clones listed, approximately 87% were seen once. This CDR3 comprises 13 residues. CDR1 is PRHDT, CDR2 FYEKMQ, per germline (reference sequence). V lost 2 bases to trimming and J lost 0 bases, with 4 bases between them.

This TCR came from a young man who had recovered from COVID-19. The chain uses TRBV13 and TRBJ1-1; D unclear. The sequenced material came from PBMCs or T cells enriched from blood (not recorded which). CDR3 sequence: CASSLPVNTEAFF. In DNA form, the CDR3 reads TGTGCCAGCAGCTTACCTGTGAACACTGAAGCTTTCTTT.